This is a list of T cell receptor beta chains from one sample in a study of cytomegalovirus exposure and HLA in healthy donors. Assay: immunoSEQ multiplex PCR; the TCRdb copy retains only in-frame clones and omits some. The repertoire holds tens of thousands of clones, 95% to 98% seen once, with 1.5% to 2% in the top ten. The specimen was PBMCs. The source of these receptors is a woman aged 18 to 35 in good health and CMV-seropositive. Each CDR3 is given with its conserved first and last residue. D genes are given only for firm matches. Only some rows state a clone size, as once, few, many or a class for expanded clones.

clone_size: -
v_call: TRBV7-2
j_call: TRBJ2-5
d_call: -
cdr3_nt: TGTGCCAGCAGCTTTCGGGGGTCGCGGTTAGGGGAGACCCAGTACTTC
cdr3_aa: CASSFRGSRLGETQYF

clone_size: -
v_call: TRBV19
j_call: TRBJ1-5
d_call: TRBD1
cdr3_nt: TGTGCCAGTAGCTCCAGGGGGCTCAATCAGCCCCAGCATTTT
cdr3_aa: CASSSRGLNQPQHF

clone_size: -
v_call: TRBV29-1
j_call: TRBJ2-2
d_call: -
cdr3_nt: TGCAGCGTTGCGGGGATTGGGGAGCTGTTTTTT
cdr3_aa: CSVAGIGELFF

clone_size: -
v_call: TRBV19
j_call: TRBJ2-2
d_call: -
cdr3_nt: TGTGCCAGTAGTGCCGCTAGCGCCAACACCGGGGAGCTGTTTTTT
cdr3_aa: CASSAASANTGELFF

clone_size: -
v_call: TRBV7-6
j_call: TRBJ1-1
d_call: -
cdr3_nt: TGTGCCAGCAGCCCCTCCCCCGCTGAAGCTTTCTTT
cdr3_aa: CASSPSPAEAFF

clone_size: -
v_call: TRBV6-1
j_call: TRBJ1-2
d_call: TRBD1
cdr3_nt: TGTGCCAGCAGTGAAAAACCGGGACAGGGTGGCTATGGCTACACCTTC
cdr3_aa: CASSEKPGQGGYGYTF

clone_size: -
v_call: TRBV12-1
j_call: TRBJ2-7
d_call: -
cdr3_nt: TGTGCCAGCAGCTTAGACCGGGACAGCTCTTACGAGCAGTACTTC
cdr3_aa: CASSLDRDSSYEQYF

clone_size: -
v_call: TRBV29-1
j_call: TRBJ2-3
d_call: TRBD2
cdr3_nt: TGCAGCGTTGAAGATCCCAACGGGGGGGACCTCACAGATACGCAGTATTTT
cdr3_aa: CSVEDPNGGDLTDTQYF

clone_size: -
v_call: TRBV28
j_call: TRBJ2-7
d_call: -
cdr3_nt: TGTGCCAGCAGTTTCCCGGAGGGAGTCTACGAGCAGTACTTC
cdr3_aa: CASSFPEGVYEQYF

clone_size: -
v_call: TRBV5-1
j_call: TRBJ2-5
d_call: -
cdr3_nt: TGCGCCAGCAGCTTGGGTATCCGGACAGTACAAGAGACCCAGTACTTC
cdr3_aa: CASSLGIRTVQETQYF

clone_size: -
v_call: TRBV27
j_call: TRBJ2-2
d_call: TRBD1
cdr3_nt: TGTGCCAGCAGTTTATCAGGGGGCACGAACACCGGGGAGCTGTTTTTT
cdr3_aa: CASSLSGGTNTGELFF

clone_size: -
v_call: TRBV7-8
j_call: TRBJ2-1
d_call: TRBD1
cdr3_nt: TGTGCCAGCAGCTTAGTTAAGGGACAGAACTACAATGAGCAGTTCTTC
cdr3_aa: CASSLVKGQNYNEQFF

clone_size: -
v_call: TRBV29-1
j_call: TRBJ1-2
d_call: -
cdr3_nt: TGCAGCGTTGGGGGGCCGGGTAACTATGGCTACACCTTC
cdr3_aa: CSVGGPGNYGYTF

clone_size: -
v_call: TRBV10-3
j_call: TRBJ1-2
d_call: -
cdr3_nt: TGTGCCATCAGTGAGTCGGGAGGGGGAGGTTCTAACTATGGCTACACCTTC
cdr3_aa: CAISESGGGGSNYGYTF

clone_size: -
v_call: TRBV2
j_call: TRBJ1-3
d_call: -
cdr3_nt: TGTGCCAGCAGGCCATCATTCGGGGACTCTGGAAACACCATATATTTT
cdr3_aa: CASRPSFGDSGNTIYF

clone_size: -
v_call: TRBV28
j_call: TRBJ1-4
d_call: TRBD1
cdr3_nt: TGTGCCAGCAGTGGGGGACAGGGGGGTAATGAAAAACTGTTTTTT
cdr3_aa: CASSGGQGGNEKLFF

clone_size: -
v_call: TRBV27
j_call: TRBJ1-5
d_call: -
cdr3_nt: TGTGCCAGCAGCGCCCAGGGGAGGGGTAGCAATCAGCCCCAGCATTTT
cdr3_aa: CASSAQGRGSNQPQHF

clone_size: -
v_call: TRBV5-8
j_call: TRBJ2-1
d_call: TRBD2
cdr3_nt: TGTGCCAGCAGCTCCCCCGGGACTAGCGGGTCCAATGAGCAGTTCTTC
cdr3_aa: CASSSPGTSGSNEQFF

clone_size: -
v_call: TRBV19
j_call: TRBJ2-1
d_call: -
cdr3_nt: TGTGCCAGTAGTATTAGCGATTATAACAATGAGCAGTTCTTC
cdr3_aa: CASSISDYNNEQFF

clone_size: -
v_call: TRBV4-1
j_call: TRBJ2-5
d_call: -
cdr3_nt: TGCGCCAGCAGCCAAGAGAGGCAGAACCAAGAGACCCAGTACTTC
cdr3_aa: CASSQERQNQETQYF

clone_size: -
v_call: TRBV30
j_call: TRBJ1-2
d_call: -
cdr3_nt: TGTGCTCACTCCTCCGGCGGCTATGGCTACACCTTC
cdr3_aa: CAHSSGGYGYTF

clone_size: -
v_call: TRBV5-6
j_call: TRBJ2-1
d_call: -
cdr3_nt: TGTGCCAGCAGCTTGGCCGTTCTCAATGAGCAGTTCTTC
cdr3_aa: CASSLAVLNEQFF

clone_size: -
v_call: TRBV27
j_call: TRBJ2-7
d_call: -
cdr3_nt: TGTGCCAGCGAGGAGGTCAGCTCCTACGAGCAGTACTTC
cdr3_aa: CASEEVSSYEQYF

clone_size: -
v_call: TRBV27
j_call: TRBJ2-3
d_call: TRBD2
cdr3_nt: TGTGCCAGCAGTTCAGGACTAGCGGTCACAGATACGCAGTATTTT
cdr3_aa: CASSSGLAVTDTQYF

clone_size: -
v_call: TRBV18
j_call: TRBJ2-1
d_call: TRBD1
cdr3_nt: TGTGCCAGCTCACCACCTTCAGACAGGGCTGGTGAGCAGTTCTTC
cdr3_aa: CASSPPSDRAGEQFF

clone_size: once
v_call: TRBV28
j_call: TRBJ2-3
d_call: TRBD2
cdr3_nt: TGTGCCAGCAGTTTAGGAGGACTAGCGGGGGGACCTAGCACAGATACGCAGTATTTT
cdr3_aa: CASSLGGLAGGPSTDTQYF

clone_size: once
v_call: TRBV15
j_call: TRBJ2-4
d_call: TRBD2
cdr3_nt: TGTGCCACCAGCAGAGATGTCTTGTATGGGGAGGGCAAAAACATTCAGTACTTC
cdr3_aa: CATSRDVLYGEGKNIQYF

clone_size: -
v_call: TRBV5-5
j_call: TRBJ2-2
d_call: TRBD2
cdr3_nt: TGTGCCAGCAGCTCCCTGGCGGGAGGGAACACCGGGGAGCTGTTTTTT
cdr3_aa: CASSSLAGGNTGELFF

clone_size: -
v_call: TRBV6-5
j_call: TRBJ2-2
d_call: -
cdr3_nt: TGTGCCAGCAGTTTAAACACGGGGTCCCCCGGGGAGCTGTTTTTT
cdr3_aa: CASSLNTGSPGELFF

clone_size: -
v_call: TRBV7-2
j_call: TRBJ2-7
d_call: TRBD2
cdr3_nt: TGTGCCAGCAGCACCCTGCCGGGACTAGCGGGAGACGAGCAGTACTTC
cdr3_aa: CASSTLPGLAGDEQYF

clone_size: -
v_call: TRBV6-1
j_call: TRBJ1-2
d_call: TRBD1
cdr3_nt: TGTGCCAGCAGTGTTCAGGGGGTCTATGGCTACACCTTC
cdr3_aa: CASSVQGVYGYTF

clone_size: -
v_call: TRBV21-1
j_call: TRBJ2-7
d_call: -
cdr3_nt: TGTCCACAGTGTCAGGGGGCAGGGGACGAGCAGTACTTC
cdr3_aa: CPQCQGAGDEQYF

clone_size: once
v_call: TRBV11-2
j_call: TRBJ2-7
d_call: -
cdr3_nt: TGTGCCAGCAGCTTAGTAGCCACACAAACCTACGAGCAGTACTTC
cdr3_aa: CASSLVATQTYEQYF

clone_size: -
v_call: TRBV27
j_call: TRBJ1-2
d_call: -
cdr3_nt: TGTGCCAGCAGTTTCGGTGGCGGCTATGGCTACACCTTC
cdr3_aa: CASSFGGGYGYTF

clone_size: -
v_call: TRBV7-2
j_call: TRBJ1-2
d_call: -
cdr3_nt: TGTGCCAGCAGCTTAGAAGACACCAGTTCCTATGGCTACACCTTC
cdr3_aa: CASSLEDTSSYGYTF

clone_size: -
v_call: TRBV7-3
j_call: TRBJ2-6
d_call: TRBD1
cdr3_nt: TGTGCCAGCAGCCCTTGGACAGGGGCAGAAAGGGCCAACGTCCTGACTTTC
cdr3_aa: CASSPWTGAERANVLTF

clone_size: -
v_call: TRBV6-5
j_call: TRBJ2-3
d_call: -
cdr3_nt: TGTGCCAGCAGTTACTCAAGACGGACTAGCACAGATACGCAGTATTTT
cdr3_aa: CASSYSRRTSTDTQYF

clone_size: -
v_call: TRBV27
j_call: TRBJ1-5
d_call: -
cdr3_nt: TGTGCCAGCAGTCCGGATTCACAGGTCCCGAGGAGGCCCCAGCATTTT
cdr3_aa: CASSPDSQVPRRPQHF

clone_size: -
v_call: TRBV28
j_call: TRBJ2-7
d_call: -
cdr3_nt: TGTGCCAGCAGCCCGGGTGTAGTTTACTCCTACGAGCAGTACTTC
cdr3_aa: CASSPGVVYSYEQYF

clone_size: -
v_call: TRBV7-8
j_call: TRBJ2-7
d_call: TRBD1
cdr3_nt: TGTGCCAGCAGCTTACAGGGGGCCTACGAGCAGTACTTC
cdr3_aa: CASSLQGAYEQYF

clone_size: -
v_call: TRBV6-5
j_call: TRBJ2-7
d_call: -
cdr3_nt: TGTGCCAGCAGTTATTCGGTCCCTTCTTTCTACGAGCAGTACTTC
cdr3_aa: CASSYSVPSFYEQYF